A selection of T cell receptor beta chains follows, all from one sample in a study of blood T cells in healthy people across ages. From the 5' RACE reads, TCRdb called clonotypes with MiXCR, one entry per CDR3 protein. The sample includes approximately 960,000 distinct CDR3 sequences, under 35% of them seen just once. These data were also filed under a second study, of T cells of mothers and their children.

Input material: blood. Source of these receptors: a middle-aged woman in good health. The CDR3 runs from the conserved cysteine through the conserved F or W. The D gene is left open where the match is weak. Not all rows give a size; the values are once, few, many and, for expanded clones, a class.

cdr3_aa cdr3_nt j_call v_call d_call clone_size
CASSLETRSGYTF TGTGCCAGCAGCTTGGAGACGAGGTCCGGCTACACCTTC TRBJ1-2 TRBV7-2 NA few
CASSMDRGRGGYTF TGTGCCAGCAGCATGGACAGGGGGCGAGGTGGCTACACCTTC TRBJ1-2 TRBV7-2 TRBD1 NA
CASSFRISYEQYF TGTGCCAGCAGCTTCCGGATTTCCTACGAGCAGTACTTC TRBJ2-7 TRBV7-2 NA NA
CASSLGRGYSNYGYTF TGTGCCAGCAGTTTAGGCAGGGGGTATTCAAACTATGGCTACACCTTC TRBJ1-2 TRBV12-3/TRBV12-4 TRBD1 many
CSATPHWRGADTDTQYF TGCAGTGCCACCCCCCACTGGCGGGGGGCCGACACAGATACGCAGTATTTT TRBJ2-3 TRBV20-1 TRBD2 many
CASSLFSGTGGQPQHF TGTGCCAGCAGCTTGTTTTCTGGGACAGGGGGTCAGCCCCAGCATTTT TRBJ1-5 TRBV5-5 TRBD1 NA
CASSLGGAYRFQETQYF TGCGCCAGCAGCTTGGGGGGTGCCTACAGGTTCCAAGAGACCCAGTACTTC TRBJ2-5 TRBV5-1 NA few
CASSLRSSGDTQYF TGTGCCAGCAGTTTACGTTCTTCAGGAGATACGCAGTATTTT TRBJ2-3 TRBV28 NA few
CSVGGDGRGEKRFF TGCAGCGTGGGGGGAGACGGTAGAGGGGAAAAACGGTTTTTT TRBJ1-4 TRBV29-1 NA NA
CASSLPSLQETQYF TGTGCCAGCAGCTTACCATCGTTACAAGAGACCCAGTACTTC TRBJ2-5 TRBV7-2 NA NA
CASRSHSGANVLTF TGCGCCAGCAGGTCGCACTCTGGGGCCAACGTCCTGACTTTC TRBJ2-6 TRBV5-1 NA many
CASSLFRDEETQYF TGCGCCAGCAGCTTGTTTCGGGACGAAGAGACCCAGTATTTC TRBJ2-5 TRBV5-1 NA NA
CATSDADRGPQETQYF TGTGCCACCAGTGATGCTGACAGGGGGCCCCAAGAGACCCAGTACTTC TRBJ2-5 TRBV24-1 TRBD1 many
CASSLSGQGGKNIQYF TGTGCCAGCAGTTTATCGGGACAGGGAGGCAAAAACATTCAGTACTTC TRBJ2-4 TRBV28 TRBD1 NA
CASSEGTSGASYEQYF TGCGCCAGCAGCGAAGGGACTAGCGGGGCTTCCTACGAGCAGTACTTC TRBJ2-7 TRBV5-1 TRBD2 NA
CASSLTRASNNEQFF TGTGCCAGCAGCTTAACTAGGGCCTCTAACAATGAGCAGTTCTTC TRBJ2-1 TRBV7-2 NA few
CASSPGRPYDTQYF TGTGCCAGCAGTCCCGGCAGACCATATGATACGCAGTATTTT TRBJ2-3 TRBV28 NA NA
CASSQGQAAGEETQYF TGTGCCAGCAGCCAAGGGCAGGCGGCCGGAGAAGAGACCCAGTACTTC TRBJ2-5 TRBV2 NA NA
CATSGDRLGSSGANVLTF TGTGCCACCAGCGGCGACAGGTTGGGAAGCTCTGGGGCCAACGTCCTGACTTTC TRBJ2-6 TRBV15 NA few
CASSVAPGQNVYGYTF TGTGCCAGCAGCGTAGCCCCGGGACAGAATGTCTATGGCTACACCTTC TRBJ1-2 TRBV9 TRBD1 many
CASSLGRVPLQETQYF TGCGCCAGCAGCTTGGGACGAGTGCCCCTCCAAGAGACCCAGTACTTC TRBJ2-5 TRBV5-1 NA NA
CASSLGSGGSKSSYNEQFF TGCGCCAGCAGTTTGGGTAGCGGGGGGTCTAAGAGCTCCTACAATGAGCAGTTCTTC TRBJ2-1 TRBV5-1 TRBD2 NA
CASSLEGWSTEAFF TGTGCCAGCAGTTTAGAGGGATGGAGCACTGAAGCTTTCTTT TRBJ1-1 TRBV28 NA NA
CASRSRSTVRNTEAFF TGTGCCAGCAGATCAAGATCAACAGTTCGGAACACTGAAGCTTTCTTT TRBJ1-1 TRBV6-1 NA NA
CASSPPDLNTEAFF TGTGCCAGCAGTCCCCCAGACCTGAACACTGAAGCTTTCTTT TRBJ1-1 TRBV2 NA NA
CASSLEPNTEAFF TGTGCCAGCAGCTTAGAGCCCAACACTGAAGCTTTCTTT TRBJ1-1 TRBV7-9 NA many
CASSLRRGLAQETQYF TGTGCCAGCAGTTTACGCCGCGGACTAGCTCAAGAGACCCAGTACTTC TRBJ2-5 TRBV27 TRBD2 many
CASSLGAPVNYGYTF TGCGCCAGCAGCTTGGGGGCACCGGTTAACTATGGCTACACCTTC TRBJ1-2 TRBV5-1 NA NA
CASGRALTGGYTF TGTGCCAGCGGGAGAGCCCTGACAGGGGGTTACACCTTC TRBJ1-2 TRBV12-3/TRBV12-4 TRBD1 few
CASRGQSGTGELFF TGTGCCAGCAGGGGACAGTCCGGCACCGGGGAGCTGTTTTTT TRBJ2-2 TRBV6-5 TRBD1 few
CASSWGQENSPLHF TGTGCCAGCAGTTGGGGACAGGAAAATTCACCCCTCCACTTT TRBJ1-6 TRBV28 TRBD1 NA
CASSLSLGAPEQFF TGTGCCAGCAGCCTCTCCTTGGGGGCACCTGAGCAGTTCTTC TRBJ2-1 TRBV2 NA NA
CASSEPGVTRYGYTF TGTGCCAGCAGTGAACCCGGAGTAACTCGGTATGGCTACACCTTC TRBJ1-2 TRBV6-1 NA NA
CASSLGVGAFYNEQFF TGTGCCAGCAGCTTAGGTGTGGGGGCGTTCTACAATGAGCAGTTCTTC TRBJ2-1 TRBV7-2 NA NA
CASFRSTYEQYF TGTGCCAGCTTTAGGTCTACTTACGAGCAGTACTTC TRBJ2-7 TRBV7-8 NA many
CATSESNEQFF TGTGCCACCAGTGAGTCGAATGAGCAGTTCTTC TRBJ2-1 TRBV24-1 NA few
CASSQTASPRKLFF TGTGCCAGCAGCCAGACAGCCTCTCCGCGAAAACTGTTTTTT TRBJ1-4 TRBV12-3/TRBV12-4 NA many
CASSLVGTSEKLFF TGTGCCAGCAGCTTAGTAGGGACATCGGAAAAACTGTTTTTT TRBJ1-4 TRBV7-2 NA few
CSAVAGGQTEQFF TGCAGTGCTGTAGCGGGGGGCCAGACCGAGCAGTTCTTC TRBJ2-1 TRBV20-1 TRBD2 many
CASSLAVVGTGGTYGYTF TGTGCCAGCAGCTTAGCGGTGGTCGGGACAGGCGGGACCTATGGCTACACCTTC TRBJ1-2 TRBV7-8 TRBD1 NA
CAISPRLENQPQHF TGTGCCATCAGTCCCCGACTGGAAAATCAGCCCCAGCATTTT TRBJ1-5 TRBV10-3 NA NA
CSARCWTSTDTQYF TGCAGTGCTAGATGTTGGACTAGCACAGATACGCAGTATTTT TRBJ2-3 TRBV20-1 NA NA
CASSLGTGVSYNEQFF TGTGCCAGCAGCTTAGGGACAGGGGTTAGCTACAATGAGCAGTTCTTC TRBJ2-1 TRBV7-8 TRBD1 NA
CASSYSSRGNQPQHF TGTGCCAGCAGTTACTCGTCCAGGGGGAATCAGCCCCAGCATTTT TRBJ1-5 TRBV6-2/TRBV6-3 TRBD1 NA
CASSLITAEQYF TGTGCCAGCAGCTTAATAACCGCCGAGCAGTACTTC TRBJ2-7 TRBV7-9 NA few
CASRKLDRGYGYTF TGTGCCAGCAGGAAATTGGACAGGGGTTATGGCTACACCTTC TRBJ1-2 TRBV28 TRBD1 NA
CASSLYRAGYGYTF TGTGCCAGCAGTTTATACAGGGCGGGCTATGGCTACACCTTC TRBJ1-2 TRBV28 NA few
CAISELFPGQGSLSEQFF TGTGCCATCAGTGAGCTTTTTCCGGGACAGGGCTCTCTTAGTGAGCAGTTCTTC TRBJ2-1 TRBV10-3 TRBD1 many
CATSDSDQLQGLAGEYEQYF TGTGCCACCAGTGATTCCGACCAATTACAAGGACTAGCGGGGGAATACGAGCAGTACTTC TRBJ2-7 TRBV24-1 TRBD2 few
CSVRQGPTLYEQYF TGCAGCGTAAGACAGGGGCCCACCTTATACGAGCAGTACTTC TRBJ2-7 TRBV29-1 TRBD1 NA
CASSVGSGSNYGYTF TGTGCCAGCAGTGTAGGTTCCGGATCTAACTATGGCTACACCTTC TRBJ1-2 TRBV6-1 NA many
CASSLRTGEDGYTF TGTGCCAGCAGCCTCCGGACAGGGGAGGATGGCTACACCTTC TRBJ1-2 TRBV4-2 TRBD1 few